These 21 T cell receptor beta chains originate from one sample sequenced in a study of cytomegalovirus exposure and HLA in healthy donors. 13 Jbeta primers and 60 Vbeta primers were used for the PCR. The method was immunoSEQ multiplex PCR; TCRdb's version includes in-frame clones alone and lacks a portion of them. The repertoire consists of around 220,000 clones, with about three quarters occurring once and the leading ten covering roughly a sixth. Material: PBMCs. The receptors originated from a man aged 40-49 years in good health and CMV-seronegative.

The rearrangement uses TRBV19 and TRBJ1-5; perhaps TRBD1 as D (5 bases). Trimming removed 4 bases at V and 6 bases at J, with 10 bases between. Germline V gives CDR1 LNHDA, CDR2 SQIVND (reference sequence). The CDR3 is made up of 13 amino acids. CDR3 region: CASSRGGVQPQHF. As DNA, the CDR3 is TGTGCCAGTAGTAGGGGGGGGGTTCAGCCCCAGCATTTT.

The J gene is TRBJ2-7, the V gene TRBV30, with 7 nucleotides matching TRBD1. The junction had 11 bases not matched to a gene; V was cut back by 1 base and J by 2 bases. This CDR3 comprises 16 residues. Germline values: CDR1 GTSNPN, CDR2 SVGIG (reference sequence). The CDR3 DNA sequence: TGTGCCTGGAGTGATACACGGACAGGCGGACCCTACGAGCAGTACTTC. Translating gives CAWSDTRTGGPYEQYF.

V and J are TRBV4-3 and TRBJ2-7; 9 nucleotides match TRBD2. The junction had 3 bases not matched to a gene; V was cut back by 1 base and J by 2 bases. Germline V gene lookup returns CDR1 LGHNA and CDR2 YSLEER. There are 15 residues in the CDR3. The CDR3 DNA is TGCGCCAGCAGCCAAGGACTAGCGGACACCTACGAGCAGTACTTC. It encodes CASSQGLADTYEQYF.

This chain links TRBV2 with TRBJ1-5, with no clear D. V lost 1 base, J lost 8 bases, and 27 bases lay in between. CDR1 and CDR2 from the germline V gene are SNHLY and FYNNEI. CDR3 length: 19 residues. CDR3 residues: CASSEGNLNGYLSGEPQHF. The CDR3 DNA sequence: TGTGCCAGCAGTGAAGGGAACCTGAACGGTTACCTTAGCGGGGAGCCCCAGCATTTT.

This chain joins TRBV7-9 and TRBJ1-3; D not certain. Germline lookup yields CDR1 SEHNR and CDR2 FQNEAQ (reference sequence). The CDR3 sequence is 15 residues long. Trimming removed 5 bases from V and 4 bases from J, with 15 bases in between. The CDR3 loop is CASSPGSSRGNTIYF. The CDR3, as DNA: TGTGCCAGCAGCCCGGGGAGCTCGAGGGGAAACACCATATATTTT.

This clone was recorded once. CDR3 in amino acids: CAWSAYGGSQETQYF. The DNA for the CDR3 is TGTGCCTGGAGTGCGTACGGGGGTAGCCAAGAGACCCAGTACTTC. The chain links TRBV30 to TRBJ2-5; D perhaps matches TRBD2 (6 bases). Per germline, CDR1 GTSNPN and CDR2 SVGIG (reference sequence). Trimming removed 1 base from V and 1 base from J, with 13 bases in between. The CDR3 has 15 residues.

The chain employs TRBV19 and TRBJ2-1; D gene uncertain. Germline-derived CDR1 and CDR2 are LNHDA and SQIVND (reference sequence). The CDR3 contains 10 residues. Trimming removed 8 bases from V and 8 bases from J, with 7 bases in between. CDR3 nucleotide sequence: TGTGCCAGTTCAGGATATGAGCAGTTCTTC. Its protein is CASSGYEQFF.

The chain employs TRBV6-4 and TRBJ1-3, with unresolved D. The CDR3 consists of 12 residues. The V gene's germline CDR1 is MRHNA and CDR2 SNTAGT. V lost 6 bases to trimming and J lost 7 bases, with 10 bases between them. The DNA of the CDR3 is TGTGCCAGCAGAGAGGGTTGGAACACCATATATTTT. Residues: CASREGWNTIYF.

This chain uses TRBV4-3 with TRBJ2-1; 10 bases agree with TRBD1. There are 19 residues in the CDR3. V trimming: 4 bases; J trimming: 2 bases; junction bases outside the gene matches: 14. Germline V gene sequence: CDR1 LGHNA, CDR2 YSLEER. The CDR3 protein is CASSPGDRGHFSTYNEQFF. The CDR3 coding sequence is TGCGCCAGCAGCCCAGGGGACAGGGGACATTTTAGCACCTACAATGAGCAGTTCTTC.

The rearrangement uses TRBV25-1 and TRBJ1-1; D unresolved. The CDR3 is made up of 15 amino acids. The V gene lost 1 base and the J gene lost 0 bases, with 9 bases spanning the gap. Germline V gene lookup returns CDR1 MGHDK and CDR2 SYGVNS. The DNA for the CDR3 is TGTGCCAGCAGTGAATTCAACAGTCTGAACACTGAAGCTTTCTTT. As protein: CASSEFNSLNTEAFF.

In this sample, this clone turned up once. A junction boundary mismatches the germline segment, possibly from a read error. The V and J genes are TRBV29-1 and TRBJ1-2, with TRBD1 identical over 7 bases. Germline CDR1 reads SQVTM; CDR2 reads ANQGSEA. The CDR3 is made up of 13 amino acids. The CDR3 is CTVRLQGTGGYTF. The CDR3 DNA follows: TGCACCGTTCGATTACAGGGGACCGGGGGCTACACCTTC.

The CDR3 is CSVEDMGADRLNTEAFF. The CDR3 DNA is TGCAGCGTTGAAGATATGGGGGCAGATCGTTTGAACACTGAAGCTTTCTTT. The rearrangement uses TRBV29-1 and TRBJ1-1; D is perhaps TRBD1 (6 bases). Germline V gives CDR1 SQVTM, CDR2 ANQGSEA. The CDR3 is 17 amino acids. V lost 0 bases to trimming and J lost 0 bases, with 17 bases between them.

This chain uses TRBV4-1 with TRBJ1-4, with TRBD1 matching over 9 bases. The ends lost 3 bases at V and 2 bases at J; junction bases unmatched: 7. This CDR3 has 17 amino acids. CDR1 and CDR2 (germline): MGHRA, YSYEKL. Here the CDR3 reads CASSQGQGGRTNEKLFF. For the CDR3, the DNA is TGCGCCAGCAGCCAGGGACAGGGAGGGCGGACTAATGAAAAACTGTTTTTT.

The chain links TRBV5-1 to TRBJ1-5; 7 bases agree with TRBD1. The trim removed 4 bases at V and 2 bases at J, leaving 3 bases unmatched. This CDR3 has 14 residues. CDR1 is SGHRS, CDR2 YFSETQ, per germline. The CDR3 region is CASSPGTGNQPQHF. The CDR3 bases are TGCGCCAGCAGCCCCGGGACAGGCAATCAGCCCCAGCATTTT.

The rearrangement links TRBV27 to TRBJ1-1; D ambiguous. The CDR3 runs to 11 residues. Germline CDR1 and CDR2: MNHEY and SMNVEV (reference sequence). The V end was cut by 5 bases, the J end by 8 bases, with 9 bases between. CDR3 loop: CASSAYGEAFF. CDR3 bases: TGTGCCAGCAGTGCATACGGGGAAGCTTTCTTT.

The V call is TRBV7-6, the J call TRBJ2-2, with 11 bases lining up with TRBD1. Germline V lookup: CDR1 SGHVS, CDR2 FNYEAQ. This CDR3 contains 19 residues. Trimming removed 6 bases from V and 6 bases from J; junction bases left unmatched: 18. In DNA form, the CDR3 reads TGTGCCAGCAGTTACATCAGCTCACCGGGACAGGGGGTGGCCGGGGAGCTGTTTTTT. Amino acid sequence: CASSYISSPGQGVAGELFF.

The chain links TRBV4-1 to TRBJ1-2; D possibly corresponds to TRBD1 (5 bases). V was clipped by 0 bases and J by 1 base, with 9 bases between them. From germline, CDR1 is MGHRA and CDR2 YSYEKL. The CDR3 has 15 amino acids. The CDR3 loop is CASSQERQGNYGYTF. The CDR3 nucleotides are TGCGCCAGCAGCCAAGAACGTCAGGGTAACTATGGCTACACCTTC.

This rearrangement joins TRBV19 to TRBJ1-1, with 9 bases lining up with TRBD1. The CDR3 is 16 residues long. J lost 4 bases, V lost 8 bases, and 14 bases had no gene match. Germline V gene sequence: CDR1 LNHDA, CDR2 SQIVND (reference sequence). The CDR3 region has the DNA TGTGCCAGTGCGGGACAGGGTGGTTTTTCGGGCACTGAAGCTTTCTTT. Translating it yields CASAGQGGFSGTEAFF.

CDR3 sequence reads: CASSIHTGGDSPLHF. CDR3 DNA: TGTGCCAGTAGTATCCATACAGGCGGTGACTCACCCCTCCACTTT. The chain joins TRBV19 to TRBJ1-6, with D perhaps matching TRBD1 (5 bases). CDR1 is LNHDA, CDR2 SQIVND, per germline (reference sequence). The CDR3 has 15 residues. V lost 3 bases to trimming and J lost 10 bases, with 16 bases between them.

The chain employs TRBV5-4 and TRBJ2-7; D is unresolved. Trimming removed 3 bases at V and 5 bases at J, with 12 bases between. This CDR3 comprises 13 residues. The germline V gene encodes CDR1 SGHNT and CDR2 YYREEE (reference sequence). The CDR3: CASSSERADEQYF. The DNA of the CDR3 is TGTGCCAGCAGCTCGGAGCGTGCGGACGAGCAGTACTTC.

The gene calls are TRBV7-9 and TRBJ1-1, with D perhaps TRBD1 (5 bases). The CDR3 is 18 residues long. From germline, CDR1 is SEHNR and CDR2 FQNEAQ (reference sequence). V was cut by 1 base and J by 5 bases, with 23 bases left in between. CDR3 nucleotide sequence: TGTGCCAGCAGCTTAGGAGGGGAGGGAAGGAGACTGGGTACTGAAGCTTTCTTT. As protein: CASSLGGEGRRLGTEAFF.